The TCR beta chain described here comes from a study of cytotoxic CD8 clonotypes in ibrutinib-treated CLL. For the study at large: Samples showed on average around 250,000 productive templates and approximately 94,000 productive rearrangements.

Worth noting for this clone: Its antigen is as yet unknown.

The CDR3 has 16 amino acids. Germline assignment: CDR1 SNHLY and CDR2 FYNNEI. V lost 10 bases and J lost 0; bases outside the gene matches: 6. Study results and caveats: At baseline, clonality was higher than in age-matched healthy donors and correlated with CD8+ counts. The public clonotypes identified were infrequent and showed contraction or stability on treatment.

Assay: immunoSEQ multiplex PCR; the TCRdb copy retains only in-frame clones and omits some. Among a few hundred thousand clones listed, 67% were seen once. The V and J genes are TRBV2 and TRBJ2-3; 14 bases agree with TRBD2. The sequencing here drew on PBMCs, taken after 36 months of ibrutinib treatment. The receptor was isolated from a human donor with chronic lymphocytic leukemia. The CDR3, as DNA: TGTGCCACGCGGACTAGCGGGGGGACTAGCACAGATACGCAGTATTTT. Translated: CATRTSGGTSTDTQYF.